A selection of T cell receptor beta chains follows, all from one sample in a study of identifying expanded T cells in peripheral blood. Repertoires were generated with immunoSEQ multiplex PCR, while TCRdb's copy carries only in-frame clones and drops some. The top ten clones hold more than 7% of a sample with roughly 130,000 clones, 86% of them seen once. The sequenced sample was blood. Receptor source: a person aged 18 to 70 in good health. The CDR3 runs from the conserved cysteine through the conserved F or W. A D gene is named only where the DNA matches it firmly. Expanded clones are given a class, and other clones once, few, many or no size at all.

J: TRBJ2-2
V: TRBV6-1
size: .
D: TRBD1
CDR3: CASSEFTGAMNTGELFF
DNA: TGTGCCAGCAGTGAGTTTACAGGGGCGATGAACACCGGGGAGCTGTTTTTT

J: TRBJ2-7
V: TRBV19
size: few
D: .
CDR3: CASSIRAGATYEQYF
DNA: TGTGCCAGTAGTATTCGAGCAGGGGCGACCTACGAGCAGTACTTC

J: TRBJ2-1
V: TRBV7-3
size: .
D: TRBD2
CDR3: CASSLKGTTYNEQFF
DNA: TGTGCCAGCAGCTTGAAAGGGACTACTTACAATGAGCAGTTCTTC

J: TRBJ2-1
V: TRBV5-1
size: .
D: .
CDR3: CASSLAGRVEGEQFF
DNA: TGCGCCAGCAGCTTGGCGGGCAGGGTAGAAGGTGAGCAGTTCTTC

J: TRBJ2-1
V: TRBV29-1
size: .
D: .
CDR3: CSVARGHEQFF
DNA: TGCAGCGTCGCCAGGGGCCATGAGCAGTTCTTC

J: TRBJ2-7
V: TRBV28
size: .
D: TRBD1
CDR3: CASSRTGTGSEQYF
DNA: TGTGCCAGCAGTCGAACCGGGACAGGGAGCGAGCAGTACTTC

J: TRBJ2-3
V: TRBV30
size: .
D: TRBD1
CDR3: CAWRWTGPGTDTQYF
DNA: TGTGCCTGGAGATGGACAGGTCCCGGCACAGATACGCAGTATTTT

J: TRBJ1-1
V: TRBV5-1
size: once
D: TRBD1
CDR3: CASSPYRGGLNTEAFF
DNA: TGCGCCAGCAGCCCTTACAGGGGCGGATTAAACACTGAAGCTTTCTTT

J: TRBJ1-1
V: TRBV7-3
size: .
D: .
CDR3: CASSLGHNTEAFF
DNA: TGTGCCAGCAGCTTGGGACACAACACTGAAGCTTTCTTT

J: TRBJ1-1
V: TRBV5-1
size: .
D: TRBD1
CDR3: CASSLRTGGFGGTEAFF
DNA: TGCGCCAGCAGCTTAAGGACAGGGGGCTTCGGGGGCACTGAAGCTTTCTTT

J: TRBJ2-7
V: TRBV7-2
size: .
D: .
CDR3: CASSLDGDEQYF
DNA: TGTGCCAGCAGCTTAGACGGCGACGAGCAGTACTTC